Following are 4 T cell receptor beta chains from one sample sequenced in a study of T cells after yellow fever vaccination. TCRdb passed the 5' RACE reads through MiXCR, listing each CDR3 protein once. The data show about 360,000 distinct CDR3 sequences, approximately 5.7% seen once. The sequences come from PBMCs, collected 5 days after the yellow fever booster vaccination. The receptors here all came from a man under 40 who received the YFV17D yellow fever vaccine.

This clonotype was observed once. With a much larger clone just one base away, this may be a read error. CDR3 residues: CASSPSGTGSNEQYF. DNA of the CDR3: TGCGCCAGCAGCCCTTCCGGGACAGGGTCCAACGAGCAGTACTTC. This rearrangement joins TRBV4-3 to TRBJ2-7, with 9 nucleotides matching TRBD1. Germline V CDR1 and CDR2: LGHNA, YSLEER. With 4 bases clipped from V and 5 bases from J, the junction kept 9 bases outside the gene matches. This CDR3 has 15 amino acids.

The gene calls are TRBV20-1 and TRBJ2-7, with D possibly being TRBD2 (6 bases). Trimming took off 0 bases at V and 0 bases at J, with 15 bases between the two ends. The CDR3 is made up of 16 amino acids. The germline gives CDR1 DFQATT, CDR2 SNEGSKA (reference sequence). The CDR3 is CSAREGSGRSSYEQYF. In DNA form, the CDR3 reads TGCAGTGCTAGAGAAGGTAGCGGCCGGAGCTCCTACGAGCAGTACTTC.

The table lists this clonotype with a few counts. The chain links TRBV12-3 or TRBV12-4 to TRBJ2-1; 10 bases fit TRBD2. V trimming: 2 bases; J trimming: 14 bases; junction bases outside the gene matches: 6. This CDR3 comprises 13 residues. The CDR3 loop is CASSLQREGRKFF. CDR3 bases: TGTGCCAGCAGTTTACAGCGGGAGGGCCGTAAGTTCTTC.

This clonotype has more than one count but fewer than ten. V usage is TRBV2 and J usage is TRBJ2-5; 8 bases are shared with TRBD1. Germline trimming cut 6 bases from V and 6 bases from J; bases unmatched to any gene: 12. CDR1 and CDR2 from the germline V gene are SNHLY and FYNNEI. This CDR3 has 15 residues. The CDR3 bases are TGTGCCAGCAGGGATAGGACAGGGTCCGGGAAGACCCAGTACTTC. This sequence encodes CASRDRTGSGKTQYF.